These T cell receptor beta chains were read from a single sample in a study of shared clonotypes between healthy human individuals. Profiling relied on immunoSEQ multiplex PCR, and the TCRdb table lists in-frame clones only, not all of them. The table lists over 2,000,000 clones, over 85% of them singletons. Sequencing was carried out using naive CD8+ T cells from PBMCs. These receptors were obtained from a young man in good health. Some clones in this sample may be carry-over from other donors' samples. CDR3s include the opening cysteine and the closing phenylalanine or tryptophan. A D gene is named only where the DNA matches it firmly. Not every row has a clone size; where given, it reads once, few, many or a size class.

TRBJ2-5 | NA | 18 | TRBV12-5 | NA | CASGLVRGTPRGPETQYF | TGTGCTAGTGGTTTGGTAAGGGGGACCCCGAGGGGCCCAGAGACCCAGTACTTC
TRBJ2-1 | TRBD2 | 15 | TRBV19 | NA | CASRLAGVAYNEQFF | TGTGCCAGTAGGCTAGCGGGAGTTGCCTACAATGAGCAGTTCTTC
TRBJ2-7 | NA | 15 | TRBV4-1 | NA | CASSQPTGAPYEQYF | TGCGCCAGCAGCCAACCGACAGGAGCCCCCTACGAGCAGTACTTC
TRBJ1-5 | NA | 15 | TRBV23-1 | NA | CASSQSKVQFCPQHF | TGCGCCAGCAGTCAATCGAAGGTCCAGTTTTGCCCCCAGCATTTT
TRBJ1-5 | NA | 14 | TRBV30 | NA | CAWSVRWVNQPQHF | TGTGCCTGGAGTGTACGGTGGGTCAATCAGCCCCAGCATTTT
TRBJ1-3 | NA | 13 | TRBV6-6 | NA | CASSSHSGNTIYF | TGTGCCAGCAGTTCCCATTCTGGAAACACCATATATTTT
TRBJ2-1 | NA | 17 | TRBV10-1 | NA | CASSGNPLSGVGDEQFF | TGCGCCAGCAGTGGGAACCCCTTGAGCGGCGTTGGAGATGAGCAGTTCTTC
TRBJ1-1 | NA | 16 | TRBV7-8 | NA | CASSLELGGPNTEAFF | TGTGCCAGCAGCTTAGAGTTGGGCGGGCCGAACACTGAAGCTTTCTTT
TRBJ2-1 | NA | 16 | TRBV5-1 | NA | CASSLEVGTMGNEQFF | TGCGCCAGCAGCTTGGAGGTCGGGACGATGGGCAATGAGCAGTTCTTC
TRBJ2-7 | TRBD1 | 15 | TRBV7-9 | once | CASSHTGGEVYEQYF | TGTGCCAGCAGCCATACAGGGGGCGAAGTCTACGAGCAGTACTTC
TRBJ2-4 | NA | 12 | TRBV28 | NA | CASSSGKNIQYF | TGTGCCAGCAGTTCTGGCAAAAACATTCAGTACTTC
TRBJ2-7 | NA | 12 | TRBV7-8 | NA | CASTVGDYEQYF | TGTGCCAGCACGGTAGGGGACTACGAGCAGTACTTC
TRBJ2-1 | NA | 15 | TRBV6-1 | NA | CASTESLSSYNEQFF | TGTGCCAGCACCGAAAGTTTGAGCTCCTACAATGAGCAGTTCTTC
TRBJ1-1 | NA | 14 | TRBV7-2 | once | CASNPRPGGTEAFF | TGTGCCAGCAACCCCCGGCCAGGTGGGACCGAAGCTTTCTTT
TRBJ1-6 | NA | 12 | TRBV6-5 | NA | CASKTQLAPLHF | TGTGCCAGCAAAACGCAACTAGCACCCCTCCACTTT
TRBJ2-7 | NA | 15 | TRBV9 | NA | CASSVATGEDYEQYF | TGTGCCAGCAGCGTAGCCACAGGGGAGGACTACGAGCAGTACTTC
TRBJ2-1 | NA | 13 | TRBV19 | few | CASRESSYNEQFF | TGTGCCAGCAGGGAGAGCTCCTACAATGAGCAGTTCTTC
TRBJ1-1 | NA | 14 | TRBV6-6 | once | CASTPGQGNTEAFF | TGTGCCAGCACCCCGGGGCAGGGGAACACTGAAGCTTTCTTT
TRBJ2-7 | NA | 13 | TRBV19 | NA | CASSETGAYEQYF | TGTGCCAGTAGTGAGACAGGAGCCTACGAGCAGTACTTC
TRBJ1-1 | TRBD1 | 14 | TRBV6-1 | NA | CASSGRTGTTEAFF | TGTGCCAGCAGTGGCCGGACAGGGACCACTGAAGCTTTCTTT
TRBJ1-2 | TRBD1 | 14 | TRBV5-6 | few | CASSLGGTAYGYTF | TGTGCCAGCAGCTTGGGAGGGACAGCCTATGGCTACACCTTC
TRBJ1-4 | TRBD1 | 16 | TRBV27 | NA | CASSSNRQGLNEKLFF | TGTGCCAGCAGTTCAAATCGACAGGGACTTAATGAAAAACTGTTTTTT
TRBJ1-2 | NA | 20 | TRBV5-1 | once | CASSPGHGGTTLRDNYGYTF | TGCGCCAGCAGCCCGGGGCATGGGGGAACAACCTTGAGAGATAACTATGGCTACACCTTC
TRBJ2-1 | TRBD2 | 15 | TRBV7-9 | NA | CASATGTSSYNEQFF | TGTGCCAGTGCAACCGGGACTAGTTCCTACAATGAGCAGTTCTTC
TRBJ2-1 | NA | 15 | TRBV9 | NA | CASSGTKGLYNEQFF | TGTGCCAGCAGTGGCACAAAGGGGCTCTACAATGAGCAGTTCTTC